This T cell receptor beta chain was found in a study of graft-versus-host responses after intestinal transplantation. In the study overall: The whole recipient group had anti-thymocyte globulin induction followed by tacrolimus and steroids for around three years.

With regard to this clone: As yet, its antigen is unknown.

General study findings and limits: Early HvG declines after transplant were associated with peak circulating GvH clone levels. Allografts carried high graft-versus-host to host-versus-graft clonal ratios in patients having graft-donor T cell macrochimerism. Some GvH clones appeared in ileal mucosa or blood before recipient bone marrow.

Clones were read by immunoSEQ multiplex PCR, and TCRdb kept only the in-frame ones, dropping some. The profile shows around 90,000 clones, 94% of them singletons. The CDR3 contains 15 residues. CDR1 ENHRY and CDR2 SYGVKD come from the germline V gene. The V end lost 2 bases, the J end lost 0 bases, and 9 bases lay between the germline ends. Specimen: unstimulated CD4+ T cells sorted from spleen or lymph node cells, collected before transplant. The chain has TRBV10-3 and TRBJ2-3; D is uncertain. The receptor was derived from a human donor who was the organ donor for an intestinal transplant. CDR3 in DNA: TGTGCCATCAGTGAGGACCCAACTAGCACAGATACGCAGTATTTT. Translating gives CAISEDPTSTDTQYF.